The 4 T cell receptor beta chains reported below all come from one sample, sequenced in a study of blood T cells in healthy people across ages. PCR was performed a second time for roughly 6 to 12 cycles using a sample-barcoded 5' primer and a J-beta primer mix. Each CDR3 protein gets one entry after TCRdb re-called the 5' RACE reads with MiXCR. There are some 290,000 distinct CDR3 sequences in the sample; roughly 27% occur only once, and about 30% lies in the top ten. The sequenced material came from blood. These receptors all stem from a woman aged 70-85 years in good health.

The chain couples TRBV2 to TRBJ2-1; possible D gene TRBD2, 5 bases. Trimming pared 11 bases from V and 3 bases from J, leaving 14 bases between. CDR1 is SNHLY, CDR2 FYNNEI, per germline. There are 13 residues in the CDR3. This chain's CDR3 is CADSLGDYNEQFF. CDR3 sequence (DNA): TGTGCCGACTCTCTCGGGGACTACAATGAGCAGTTCTTC.

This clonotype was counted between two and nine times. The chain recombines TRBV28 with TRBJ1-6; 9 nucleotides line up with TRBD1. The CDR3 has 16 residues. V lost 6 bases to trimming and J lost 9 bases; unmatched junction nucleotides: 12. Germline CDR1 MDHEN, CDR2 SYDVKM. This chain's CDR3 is CASRRPGTGSGSPLHF. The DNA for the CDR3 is TGTGCCAGCAGGCGTCCCGGGACAGGGTCGGGTTCACCCCTCCACTTT. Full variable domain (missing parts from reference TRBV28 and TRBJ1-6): DVKVTQSSRYLVKRTGEKVFLECVQDMDHENMFWYRQDPGLGLRLIYFSYDVKMKEKGDIPEGYSVSREKKERFSLILESASTNQTSMYLCASRRPGTGSGSPLHFGNGTRLTVT.

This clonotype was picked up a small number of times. CDR3 region: CASSSWDREYEQYF. For the CDR3, the DNA is TGCGCCAGCAGCTCCTGGGACCGCGAATACGAGCAGTACTTC. The chain has TRBV5-1 and TRBJ2-7; D tentatively fits TRBD1 or TRBD2 (5 bases each). The germline V gene has CDR1 SGHRS and CDR2 YFSETQ. V was trimmed by 3 bases and J by 4 bases, leaving 14 bases between them. The CDR3 sequence is 14 residues long.

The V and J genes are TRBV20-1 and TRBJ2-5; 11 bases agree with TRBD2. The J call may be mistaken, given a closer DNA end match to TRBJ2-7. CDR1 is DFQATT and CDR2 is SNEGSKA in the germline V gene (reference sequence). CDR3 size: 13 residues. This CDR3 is CSAKTSGAYEQYF. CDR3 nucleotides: TGCAGTGCTAAGACTAGCGGGGCCTACGAGCAGTACTTC.